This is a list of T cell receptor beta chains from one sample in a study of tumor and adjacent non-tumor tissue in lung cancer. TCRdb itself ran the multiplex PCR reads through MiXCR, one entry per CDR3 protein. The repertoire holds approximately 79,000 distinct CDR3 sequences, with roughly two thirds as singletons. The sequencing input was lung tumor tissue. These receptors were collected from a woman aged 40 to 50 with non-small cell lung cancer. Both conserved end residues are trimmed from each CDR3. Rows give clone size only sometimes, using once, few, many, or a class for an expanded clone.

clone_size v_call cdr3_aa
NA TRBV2 ASSGGNQPQH
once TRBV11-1 ASSLDYETGAERLF
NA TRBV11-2 ASSPNLKGSGTNALT
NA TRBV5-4 ASSFRQGIGEENQY
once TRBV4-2 ANSQAQLVGSSYEQY
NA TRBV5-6 ANSLGEGRTIYDQY
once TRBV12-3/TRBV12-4 ASTSGTSGLYQETQY
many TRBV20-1 SASYRDRGHDQPQH
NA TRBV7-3 ASSFRGPQETQY
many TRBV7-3 ASSPRLAGGQETQY
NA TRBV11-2 ASSLGGSRQYEQY
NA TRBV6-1 ASNERQGSTDTRY
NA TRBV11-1 TSSFPSGQY
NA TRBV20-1 NASKRGFTDTQY
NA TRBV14 ASSQGHTDTQY
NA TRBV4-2 TSSQGEVRGWETQY
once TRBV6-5 ACSKLAGATYTQY
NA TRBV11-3 AYSSQGVAEYNEQF
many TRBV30 AWTSSNTGELF
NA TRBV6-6 ASTMGGPNPEQY
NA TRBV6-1 ANSEFGSAYSNQPQH
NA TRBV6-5 ASSYSWGRNTGELF